This note documents a single T cell receptor beta chain sequence. A single count supports this clone. This clone's antigen is unknown. Base-call qualities are not available, and no considerably larger clone is one nucleotide away. TCRbeta CDR3 regions were sequenced with the immunoSEQ Assay. After extraction, genomic DNA underwent amplification by bias-controlled multiplex PCR, followed by high-throughput sequencing. In the original analysis: Collapsing and filtering of sequences were performed to quantify the absolute abundance of each unique TCRbeta CDR3 region. Usable DNA was measured by amplifying reference genes present in all nucleated cells, and TCRbeta template counts were normalized to that usable DNA to estimate T cell fraction. Repertoire TCRs were annotated as SARS-CoV-2-specific by exact matching of V gene, CDR3 amino acid sequence and J gene to a known reactive TCR set. The reference SARS-CoV-2 TCR set was derived from MIRA and filtered for enrichment in COVID-19-positive ImmuneCODE repertoires, a step that removed public or cross-reactive TCRs. Using the MIRA antigens, annotated TCRs were further analysed by specific ORF or by position within an ORF. Breadth was defined as annotated unique rearrangements over total unique productive rearrangements; depth was the summed frequency of those rearrangements. Group comparisons of TCR breadth used two-sided Wilcoxon rank-sum tests. TCRdb provides this immuneACCESS table in a form limited to in-frame rearrangements. Some clones are lacking; in checked studies, under half of them reflect an unresolved V gene, and why the rest are absent is not known. V, J and clone size derive from that table, while D and trimming were established from the DNA sequence. Here the sample has approximately 400,000 clones; under 90% occur a single time. The ten largest clones capture nearly 7.5% of the sample.

The CDR3 covers 16 residues, taking in both the cysteine and the phenylalanine. The entry retains the CDR3 DNA only, 48 bases that are in frame from base 1. This specimen's treatment or condition label, interpreted: 15 to 20 received Ad26.COV2.S at low or high dose, single or two shots; about 5 received placebo; per-sample allocation not given. Repertoires of vaccine and placebo recipients were sequenced from samples taken on day 63 after the first injection. In Cohort 1b, 25 to 30 adults aged 18-55 years were enrolled at a single site in Boston, USA, between 29 July and 7 August 2020. Ad26.COV2.S was a replication-incompetent adenovirus type 26 vector expressing a prefusion-stabilized SARS-CoV-2 spike protein from the original Wuhan strain. These data come from a study of Ad26.COV2.S vaccination and SARS-CoV-2 variants (dated by TCRdb to 2020 to 2023). With regard to the full study: Vaccine-arm donors were drawn from COV1001, a multicentre, randomized, double-blind, placebo-controlled phase I-IIa trial of Ad26.COV2.S in healthy adults. Trial participants were randomized into five groups of five: low-dose or high-dose Ad26.COV2.S given once or twice, or placebo on both occasions. Blinding of investigators to trial group allocation was maintained during experiments and outcome assessment. The TCR-sequenced set comprised about 32 samples: around 20 Ad26.COV2.S vaccine recipients, 5 placebo recipients and 8 SARS-CoV-2 convalescent individuals. Dosing of Ad26.COV2.S was intramuscular, at either 5x10^10 or 1x10^11 viral particles, delivered as one shot or as two shots spaced 56 days apart. The specificity and breadth of SARS-CoV-2-reactive T cell receptors after Ad26.COV2.S vaccination were assessed by TCRbeta repertoire sequencing.

Results and caveats for the whole study, not just this receptor: Substantial breadth of spike-specific CD8+ and CD4+ T cell responses was reported after vaccination. Vaccine and placebo recipients had comparable non-spike TCR breadth, which fits with the vaccine containing only spike. Comparing responses between vaccine doses or regimens was not something the study was powered to do. Spike-specific TCR breadth was higher in Ad26.COV2.S recipients than in placebo recipients (P = 0.0014). According to the authors, total T cell responses may have been underestimated by the TCR breadth and depth analyses.

This TCR derives from a person aged 18-60 years who received the Ad26.COV2.S COVID-19 vaccine or a placebo. The chain employs TRBV21-1 and TRBJ1-6. TRBV21-1 is termed a pseudogene. The specimen was peripheral blood, collected in a trial of Ad26.COV2.S vaccine versus placebo. The nucleotide sequence is given as TGTGCCAGCAGCAAAGAATCCAGCCACTATAATTCACCCCTCCACTTT. Its protein is CASSKESSHYNSPLHF.